A selection of T cell receptor beta chains follows, all from one sample in a study of T-cell memory formation after mild COVID-19. TCRdb ran MiXCR on the 5' RACE reads and lists one entry per CDR3 protein. The sample includes around 320,000 distinct CDR3 sequences, approximately 15% of them seen just once. Material for sequencing was PBMCs or a T cell subset sorted from them (not recorded which). Receptor source: a man aged 18 to 29 who had mild COVID-19 (a few samples of this study predate the infection). Cell type and time point are not known. CDR3s include the opening cysteine and the closing phenylalanine or tryptophan. D genes are given only for firm matches. Expanded clones are given a class, and other clones once, few, many or no size at all.

DNA,CDR3,size,D,V,J
TGTGCCAGCAGCCCCCTCGGACGAACTGAAGCTTTCTTT,CASSPLGRTEAFF,few,.,TRBV11-2,TRBJ1-1
TGTGCCAGCAGCCAAGCCATCGTACTGCCTCCAGATACGCAGTATTTT,CASSQAIVLPPDTQYF,once,.,TRBV3-1,TRBJ2-3
TGTGCCAGCAGTTACTCCCGGGCTAGCGGGGGGGTTGAGCAGTTCTTC,CASSYSRASGGVEQFF,few,TRBD2,TRBV6-5,TRBJ2-1
TGCGCCAGCAGCCCCCTCGTGGCAGCTAATTCACCCCTCCACTTT,CASSPLVAANSPLHF,many,.,TRBV4-1,TRBJ1-6
TGCGCCAGCAGCCAAGTCCTGGACAGGGGCGACTATGGCTACACCTTC,CASSQVLDRGDYGYTF,.,TRBD1,TRBV4-3,TRBJ1-2
TGCAGTGCTAAACTAGCCGTTCAGAGGGAGCTGTTTTTT,CSAKLAVQRELFF,.,.,TRBV20-1,TRBJ2-2
TGCGCCAGCAGCTTGGAGGGAACCTACGAGCAGTACTTC,CASSLEGTYEQYF,many,.,TRBV5-1,TRBJ2-7
TGTGCCAGCAGCGGGACAGGGGCTCAGCCCCAGCATTTT,CASSGTGAQPQHF,.,TRBD1,TRBV2,TRBJ1-5
TGCAGTGCTGCCCCGACAGGGAATGATAATGAGCAGTTCTTC,CSAAPTGNDNEQFF,.,TRBD1,TRBV20-1,TRBJ2-1
TGTGCCAGCAGCGCGACAGGGGGCGTAACCGGGGAGCTGTTTTTT,CASSATGGVTGELFF,few,TRBD1,TRBV5-4,TRBJ2-2
TGTGCCAGCAGACCCGGACCGTTCGCAGCTTTCTTT,CASRPGPFAAFF,.,.,TRBV12-3/TRBV12-4,TRBJ1-1
TGCAGTGGAAGGGAGGCAACTAATGAAAAACTGTTTTTT,CSGREATNEKLFF,few,.,TRBV20-1,TRBJ1-4
TGCAGTGCTAGAGAATCGGGCAAACTCTATGGCTACACCTTC,CSARESGKLYGYTF,few,.,TRBV20-1,TRBJ1-2
TGCGCCAGCAGCTCACAGGGGCGCGAGACCCAGTACTTC,CASSSQGRETQYF,few,TRBD1,TRBV5-1,TRBJ2-5
TGTGCCAGCAGCGAGAGTAGCAATCAGCCCCAGCATTTT,CASSESSNQPQHF,.,.,TRBV7-8,TRBJ1-5
TGTGCCAGCAGCCAGGTGGGTGGCGATCAGCCCCAGCATTTT,CASSQVGGDQPQHF,.,.,TRBV9,TRBJ1-5
TGCGCCAGCAGCCAAGATACAGGGTGGAAAGCTGAAGCTTTCTTT,CASSQDTGWKAEAFF,many,.,TRBV4-3,TRBJ1-1
TGTGCCAGCAGTGCATACAGGCGAAGCGCTGAAGCTTTCTTT,CASSAYRRSAEAFF,few,.,TRBV6-2/TRBV6-3,TRBJ1-1
TGTGCCAGCAGCCATACAGGGGGAGATGGGGCTTTCTTT,CASSHTGGDGAFF,.,TRBD1,TRBV7-6,TRBJ1-1
TGTGCCAGCAGCTTAGCCTTAAATTCGCGGCAGCAAGAGACCCAGTACTTC,CASSLALNSRQQETQYF,.,.,TRBV7-8,TRBJ2-5
TGCAGTGCTAGGTTGACAGCTAGCAATCAGCCCCAGCATTTT,CSARLTASNQPQHF,few,.,TRBV20-1,TRBJ1-5
TGTGCCAGCAGTCTCCTAAAGAAGACCCAGTACTTC,CASSLLKKTQYF,many,.,TRBV28,TRBJ2-5
TGCAGCGTCGGGTTCGAACACGGGGAAGAGCAGTACTTC,CSVGFEHGEEQYF,few,.,TRBV29-1,TRBJ2-7
TGTGCCAGCAGCTTGACGGCAGGGGTCTACGAGCAGTACTTC,CASSLTAGVYEQYF,few,.,TRBV5-6,TRBJ2-7
TGTGCCAGCAGCCAGTCAGACATTGTTGGTACTGAAGCTTTCTTT,CASSQSDIVGTEAFF,.,.,TRBV3-1,TRBJ1-1
TGTGCCAGCAGTTACTACCGGGACAGGGGCAGCCGATCAAACACCGGGGAGCTGTTTTTT,CASSYYRDRGSRSNTGELFF,.,TRBD1,TRBV6-2/TRBV6-3,TRBJ2-2
TGTGCCAGCACGGTGCGGGGGCCTTACGAGCAGTACTTC,CASTVRGPYEQYF,many,.,TRBV12-3/TRBV12-4,TRBJ2-7
TGTGCCAGCAGACCGGGACAGCCCTACAATGAGCAGTTCTTC,CASRPGQPYNEQFF,few,TRBD1,TRBV12-3/TRBV12-4,TRBJ2-1
TGTGCCAGCAGTTACTCTGGAAACAGGGGAGAAGGCTACACCTTC,CASSYSGNRGEGYTF,few,TRBD1,TRBV6-5,TRBJ1-2
TGCGCCAGCAGCCGCGGACAGGGGACCTCTGGAAACACCATATATTTT,CASSRGQGTSGNTIYF,.,TRBD1,TRBV4-3,TRBJ1-3
TGTGCCAGCAGCTTAGGGACAGGGGAAGGAGGGACCCAGTACTTC,CASSLGTGEGGTQYF,.,TRBD1,TRBV11-2,TRBJ2-5
TGTGCCAGCAGCCAAGTAGGGGGATCAGATACGCAGTATTTT,CASSQVGGSDTQYF,few,.,TRBV3-1,TRBJ2-3
TGCGCCAGCAGTCATGCAGGGGGCGACTCTGGAAACACCATATATTTT,CASSHAGGDSGNTIYF,.,TRBD1,TRBV5-1,TRBJ1-3
TGCAGTGCTAGAGATGAAGCAGGGGAAGGTCGGATCGAAGCTTTCTTT,CSARDEAGEGRIEAFF,.,.,TRBV20-1,TRBJ1-1
TGTGCCAGCAGTGATCGGGACAGGGGTTGGGAAGAGACCCAGTACTTC,CASSDRDRGWEETQYF,.,TRBD1,TRBV25-1,TRBJ2-5
TGTGCCAGCAGCGTTACTAGCGGGGGGCTTCTGGGGGCCTACAATGAGCAGTTCTTC,CASSVTSGGLLGAYNEQFF,.,TRBD2,TRBV7-2,TRBJ2-1
TGTGCCAGCAGTTCCCCGGGATATGGCTACACCTTC,CASSSPGYGYTF,.,.,TRBV12-3/TRBV12-4,TRBJ1-2
TGCGCCAGCAGAATGACAGGTTTGAACACTGAAGCTTTCTTT,CASRMTGLNTEAFF,.,.,TRBV5-1,TRBJ1-1
TGTGCCAGCAGCGTAGAAGGACAGGGCAATCAGCCCCAGCATTTT,CASSVEGQGNQPQHF,.,TRBD1,TRBV9,TRBJ1-5
TGCAGCGTTGAAAGTGGCTTCCTGCGGGAGCAGTACTTC,CSVESGFLREQYF,.,.,TRBV29-1,TRBJ2-7
TGTGCCAGCAGCCCTCGGGCCACTTACACAGATACGCAGTATTTT,CASSPRATYTDTQYF,.,.,TRBV9,TRBJ2-3
TGCGCCAGCAGCGCGGGACAGGGGTTCAATGAGCAGTTCTTC,CASSAGQGFNEQFF,many,TRBD1,TRBV5-1,TRBJ2-1
TGCAGTGCTAGACTGGGACTAGTTAGCGAGACCCAGTACTTC,CSARLGLVSETQYF,.,TRBD2,TRBV20-1,TRBJ2-5
TGTGCCAGCAGCTTGGACTCCGGGCGGATAGGGCCCCAGCATTTT,CASSLDSGRIGPQHF,.,.,TRBV5-4,TRBJ1-5
TGCAGTGCTAGAGATCCAGCGGGGGGGGAAGATACGCAGTATTTT,CSARDPAGGEDTQYF,few,TRBD2,TRBV20-1,TRBJ2-3
TGTGCCAGCAGCTTAATGTCTCGGATGAACACTGAAGCTTTCTTT,CASSLMSRMNTEAFF,few,.,TRBV7-9,TRBJ1-1
TGTGCCAGCAGTTACGAGTGGGACAGGGGGCTGGGCGGCTACACCTTC,CASSYEWDRGLGGYTF,many,TRBD1,TRBV6-5,TRBJ1-2
TGTGCCAGCAGCTTTGGACAGGGGGACAATGAGCAGTTCTTC,CASSFGQGDNEQFF,few,TRBD1,TRBV7-6,TRBJ2-1
TGCGCCAGCAGCTTGATGTCGGGATTAGATACGCAGTATTTT,CASSLMSGLDTQYF,few,.,TRBV5-1,TRBJ2-3
TGCGCCAGCAGCCGCGAGGCCACAGATACGCAGTATTTT,CASSREATDTQYF,few,.,TRBV4-1,TRBJ2-3
TGTGCTAGTGCCGCCGGGGTCTTCCCTGAAGCTTTCTTT,CASAAGVFPEAFF,few,.,TRBV12-5,TRBJ1-1
TGTGCCAGCAGCTCGGGCGGGAGCACCGGGGAGCTGTTTTTT,CASSSGGSTGELFF,few,TRBD2,TRBV7-9,TRBJ2-2
TGTGCCAGCAGCTTTTATTCATCAGATACGCAGTATTTT,CASSFYSSDTQYF,many,.,TRBV7-2,TRBJ2-3
TGCGCCAGCAGCTTTGCGCTGGTTACAGATACGCAGTATTTT,CASSFALVTDTQYF,many,.,TRBV5-1,TRBJ2-3
TGTGCCAGCAGCCAAGGGGGACTAGCGGGCACAGATACGCAGTATTTT,CASSQGGLAGTDTQYF,.,TRBD2,TRBV7-2,TRBJ2-3
TGTGCCATCAGTGCCTCAGGGCTCCCCCAATCACCCCTCCACTTT,CAISASGLPQSPLHF,.,.,TRBV10-3,TRBJ1-6
TGTGCCAGCAGGTCGACAGGGACAGATACGCAGTATTTT,CASRSTGTDTQYF,.,TRBD1,TRBV12-3/TRBV12-4,TRBJ2-3
TGTGCCAGCAGTGATGAAGCAGGCCCCCATGAGCAGTTCTTC,CASSDEAGPHEQFF,.,.,TRBV2,TRBJ2-1
TGTGCCAGCATTCAACAGGGAACGGAGACCCAGTACTTC,CASIQQGTETQYF,few,.,TRBV6-6,TRBJ2-5
TGTGCCTGGAGAGACTATACTAGGCTAAACTCCTACGAGCAGTACTTC,CAWRDYTRLNSYEQYF,.,.,TRBV30,TRBJ2-7